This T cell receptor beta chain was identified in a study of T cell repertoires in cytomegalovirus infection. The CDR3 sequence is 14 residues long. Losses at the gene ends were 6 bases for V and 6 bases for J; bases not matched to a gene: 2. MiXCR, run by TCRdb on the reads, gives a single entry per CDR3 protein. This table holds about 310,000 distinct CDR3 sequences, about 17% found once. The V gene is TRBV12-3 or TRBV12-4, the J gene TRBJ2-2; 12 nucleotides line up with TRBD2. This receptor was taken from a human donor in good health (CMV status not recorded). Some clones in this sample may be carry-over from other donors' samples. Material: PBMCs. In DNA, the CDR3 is TGTGCCAGCAGAACTAGCGGGGGGTCCGGGGAGCTGTTTTTT. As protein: CASRTSGGSGELFF.